The rows below give T cell receptor beta chains drawn from one sample of a study of T cell repertoires in cytomegalovirus infection. Their target antigens are unknown. TCRdb passed the reads through MiXCR, listing each CDR3 protein once. The sample consists of 900,000 to 950,000 distinct CDR3 sequences, around 30% of them appearing once. Sequencing used cultured CD8+ T cells from PBMCs, obtained from culture after CMV antigen stimulation. These receptors came from a human donor in good health (CMV status not recorded). Some clones in this sample may be carry-over from other donors' samples. Each CDR3 is given with its conserved first and last residue. Each record gives: clone size, J gene, V gene, D gene, CDR3 protein, CDR3 DNA. The D gene is left open where the match is weak. The listing skips clone size in some rows; elsewhere it reads once, few, many or a size class.

clone_size: NA; j_call: TRBJ2-7; v_call: TRBV7-9; d_call: NA; cdr3_aa: CASSSGSDSYEQYF; cdr3_nt: TGTGCCAGCAGCTCAGGGTCGGACTCCTACGAGCAGTACTTC
clone_size: NA; j_call: TRBJ1-5; v_call: TRBV25-1; d_call: NA; cdr3_aa: CASSWAGGNQPQHF; cdr3_nt: TGTGCCAGCAGTTGGGCAGGGGGCAATCAGCCCCAGCATTTT
clone_size: NA; j_call: TRBJ1-2; v_call: TRBV19; d_call: NA; cdr3_aa: CASSIMSYGYTF; cdr3_nt: TGTGCCAGTAGTATTATGTCCTATGGCTACACCTTC
clone_size: NA; j_call: TRBJ1-6; v_call: TRBV6-6; d_call: NA; cdr3_aa: CASSFQKNSPLHF; cdr3_nt: TGTGCCAGCAGTTTCCAAAAGAATTCACCCCTCCACTTT
clone_size: many; j_call: TRBJ2-5; v_call: TRBV7-2; d_call: TRBD2; cdr3_aa: CASSLPLTSGAEETQYF; cdr3_nt: TGTGCCAGCAGCTTACCCCTGACTAGCGGGGCTGAAGAGACCCAGTACTTC
clone_size: once; j_call: TRBJ1-1; v_call: TRBV7-9; d_call: NA; cdr3_aa: CANSLEKTEAFF; cdr3_nt: TGTGCCAACAGCTTAGAGAAGACTGAAGCTTTCTTT
clone_size: NA; j_call: TRBJ1-2; v_call: TRBV7-2; d_call: NA; cdr3_aa: CASSHLREAGAGYTF; cdr3_nt: TGTGCCAGCAGCCACCTTAGGGAAGCCGGGGCCGGCTACACCTTC
clone_size: NA; j_call: TRBJ2-4; v_call: TRBV2; d_call: NA; cdr3_aa: CASSEIMDIQYF; cdr3_nt: TGTGCCAGCAGTGAAATCATGGACATTCAGTACTTC
clone_size: NA; j_call: TRBJ2-5; v_call: TRBV6-5; d_call: NA; cdr3_aa: CASSYSAEGTQYF; cdr3_nt: TGTGCCAGCAGTTACTCGGCAGAGGGGACCCAGTACTTC
clone_size: NA; j_call: TRBJ1-2; v_call: TRBV6-1; d_call: NA; cdr3_aa: CASRTGPSEDYGYTF; cdr3_nt: TGTGCCAGCAGGACAGGCCCTTCCGAGGACTATGGCTACACCTTC
clone_size: NA; j_call: TRBJ2-1; v_call: TRBV10-1; d_call: TRBD1; cdr3_aa: CASSGKPGTGDYNEQFF; cdr3_nt: TGCGCCAGCAGTGGAAAGCCCGGGACAGGTGACTACAATGAGCAGTTCTTC
clone_size: few; j_call: TRBJ2-5; v_call: TRBV6-2/TRBV6-3; d_call: NA; cdr3_aa: CASSDEGNYQETQYF; cdr3_nt: TGTGCCAGCAGTGACGAGGGGAATTACCAAGAGACCCAGTACTTC
clone_size: NA; j_call: TRBJ1-2; v_call: TRBV7-9; d_call: NA; cdr3_aa: CASSPGTPANYGYTF; cdr3_nt: TGTGCCAGCAGCCCGGGGACCCCCGCTAACTATGGCTACACCTTC
clone_size: many; j_call: TRBJ1-4; v_call: TRBV7-2; d_call: NA; cdr3_aa: CASSLVAAGAEEKLFF; cdr3_nt: TGTGCCAGCAGCTTAGTTGCGGCGGGGGCTGAGGAAAAACTGTTTTTT
clone_size: few; j_call: TRBJ1-1; v_call: TRBV2; d_call: TRBD1; cdr3_aa: CASSVGVQGARDTEAFF; cdr3_nt: TGTGCCAGCAGTGTGGGGGTGCAGGGGGCGCGGGACACTGAAGCTTTCTTT